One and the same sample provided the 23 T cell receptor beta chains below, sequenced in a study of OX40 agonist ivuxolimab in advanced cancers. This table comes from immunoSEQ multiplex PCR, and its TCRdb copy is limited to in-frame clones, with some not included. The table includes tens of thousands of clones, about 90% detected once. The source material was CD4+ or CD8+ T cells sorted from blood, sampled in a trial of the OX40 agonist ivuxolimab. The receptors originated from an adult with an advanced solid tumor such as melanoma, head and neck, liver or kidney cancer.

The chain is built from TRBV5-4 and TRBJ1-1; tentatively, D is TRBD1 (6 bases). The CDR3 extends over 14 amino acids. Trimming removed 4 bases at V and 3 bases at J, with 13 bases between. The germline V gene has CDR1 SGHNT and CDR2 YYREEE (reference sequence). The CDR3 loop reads CASSLDSTYTEAFF. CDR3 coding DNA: TGTGCCAGCAGCCTGGACAGTACCTACACTGAAGCTTTCTTT.

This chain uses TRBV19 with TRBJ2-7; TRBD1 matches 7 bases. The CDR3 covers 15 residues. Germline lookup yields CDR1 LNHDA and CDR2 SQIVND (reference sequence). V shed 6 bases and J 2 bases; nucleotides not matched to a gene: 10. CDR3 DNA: TGTGCCAGTAGCTCTACAGGGGCGCTCACCTACGAGCAGTACTTC. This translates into CASSSTGALTYEQYF.

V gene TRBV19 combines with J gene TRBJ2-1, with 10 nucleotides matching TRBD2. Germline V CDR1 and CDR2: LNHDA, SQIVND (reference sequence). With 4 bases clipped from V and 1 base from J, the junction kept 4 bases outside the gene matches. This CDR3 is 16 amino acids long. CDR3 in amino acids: CASSTVAGGSYNEQFF. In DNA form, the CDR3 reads TGTGCCAGTAGTACCGTAGCGGGAGGTTCCTACAATGAGCAGTTCTTC.

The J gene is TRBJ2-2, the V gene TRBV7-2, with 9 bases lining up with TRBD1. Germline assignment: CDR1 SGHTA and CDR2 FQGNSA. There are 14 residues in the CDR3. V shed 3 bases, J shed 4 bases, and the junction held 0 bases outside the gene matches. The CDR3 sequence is CASSLTGGTGELFF. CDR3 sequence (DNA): TGTGCCAGCAGCTTGACAGGGGGCACCGGGGAGCTGTTTTTT.

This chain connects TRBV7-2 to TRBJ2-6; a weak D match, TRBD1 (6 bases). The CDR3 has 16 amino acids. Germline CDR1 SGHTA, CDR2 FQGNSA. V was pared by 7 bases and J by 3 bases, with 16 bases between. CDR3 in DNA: TGTGCCAGCACCCTTAGTCCAGGGGTTGGGGCCAACGTCCTGACTTTC. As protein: CASTLSPGVGANVLTF.

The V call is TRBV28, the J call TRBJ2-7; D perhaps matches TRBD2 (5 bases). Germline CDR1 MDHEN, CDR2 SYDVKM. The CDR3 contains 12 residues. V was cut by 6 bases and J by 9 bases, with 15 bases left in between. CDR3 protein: CASSLDPAGQYF. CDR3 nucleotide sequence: TGTGCCAGCAGCCTGGACCCGGCGGGGCAGTACTTC.

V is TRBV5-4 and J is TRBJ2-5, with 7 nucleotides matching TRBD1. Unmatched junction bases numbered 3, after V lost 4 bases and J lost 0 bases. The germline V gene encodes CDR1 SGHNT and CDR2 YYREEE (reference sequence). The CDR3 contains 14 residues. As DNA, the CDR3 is TGTGCCAGCAGCGCCGGGACAGACCAAGAGACCCAGTACTTC. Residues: CASSAGTDQETQYF.

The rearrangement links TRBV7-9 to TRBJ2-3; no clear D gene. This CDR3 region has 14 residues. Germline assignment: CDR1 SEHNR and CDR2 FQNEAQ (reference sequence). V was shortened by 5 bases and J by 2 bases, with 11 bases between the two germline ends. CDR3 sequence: CASSPQVSTDTQYF. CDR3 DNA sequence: TGTGCCAGCAGCCCTCAAGTTTCCACAGATACGCAGTATTTT.

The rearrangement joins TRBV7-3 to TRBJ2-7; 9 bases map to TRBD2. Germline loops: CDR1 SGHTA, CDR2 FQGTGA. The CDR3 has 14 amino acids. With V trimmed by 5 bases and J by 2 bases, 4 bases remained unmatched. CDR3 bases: TGTGCCAGCAGCACCAGCGGGGGGACCTACGAGCAGTACTTC. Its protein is CASSTSGGTYEQYF.

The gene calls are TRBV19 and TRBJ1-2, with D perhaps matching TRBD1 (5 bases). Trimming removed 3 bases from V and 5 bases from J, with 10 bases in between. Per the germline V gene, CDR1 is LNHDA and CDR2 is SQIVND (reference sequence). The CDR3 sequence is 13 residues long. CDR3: CASSIGDLYGYTF. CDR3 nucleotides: TGTGCCAGTAGTATCGGGGACCTTTATGGCTACACCTTC.

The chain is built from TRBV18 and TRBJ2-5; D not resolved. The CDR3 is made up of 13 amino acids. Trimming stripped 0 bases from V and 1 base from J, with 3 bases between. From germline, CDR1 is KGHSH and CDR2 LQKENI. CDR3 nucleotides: TGTGCCAGCTCACCACCGCCCCAAGAGACCCAGTACTTC. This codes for CASSPPPQETQYF.

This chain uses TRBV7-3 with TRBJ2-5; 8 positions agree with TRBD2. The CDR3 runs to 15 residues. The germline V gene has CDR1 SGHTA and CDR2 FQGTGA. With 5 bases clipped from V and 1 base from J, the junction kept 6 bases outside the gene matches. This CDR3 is CASSHRGLVQETQYF. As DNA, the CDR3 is TGTGCCAGCAGCCATAGGGGACTAGTCCAAGAGACCCAGTACTTC.

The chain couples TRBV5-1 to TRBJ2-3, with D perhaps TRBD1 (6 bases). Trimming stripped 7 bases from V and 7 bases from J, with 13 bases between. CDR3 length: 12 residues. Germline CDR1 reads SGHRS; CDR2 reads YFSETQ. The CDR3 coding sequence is TGCGCCAGCGCATTCTGGGGGCATACGCAGTATTTT. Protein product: CASAFWGHTQYF.

CDR3 amino acids: CASSRDSLYGYTF. Written as DNA, the CDR3 is TGTGCCAGCTCTAGGGACAGCCTCTATGGCTACACCTTC. The chain uses TRBV18 and TRBJ1-2; 7 positions match TRBD1. This CDR3 has 13 residues. After removal of 6 bases from V and 4 bases from J, the junction contained 5 bases not matched to a gene. From germline, CDR1 is KGHSH and CDR2 LQKENI.

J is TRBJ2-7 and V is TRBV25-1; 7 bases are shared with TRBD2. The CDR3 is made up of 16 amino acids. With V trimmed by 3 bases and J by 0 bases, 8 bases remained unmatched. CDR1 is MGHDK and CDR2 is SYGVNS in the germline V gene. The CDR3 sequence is CASSEDAGDLSYEQYF. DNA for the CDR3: TGTGCCAGCAGTGAGGACGCGGGGGACCTCTCCTACGAGCAGTACTTC.

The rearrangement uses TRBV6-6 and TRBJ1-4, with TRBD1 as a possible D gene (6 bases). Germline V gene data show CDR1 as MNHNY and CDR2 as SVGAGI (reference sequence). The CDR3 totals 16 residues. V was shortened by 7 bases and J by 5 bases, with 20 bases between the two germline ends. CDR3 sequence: CASNGVGRQGNEKLFF. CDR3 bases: TGTGCCAGCAATGGAGTTGGGAGGCAGGGGAATGAAAAACTGTTTTTT.

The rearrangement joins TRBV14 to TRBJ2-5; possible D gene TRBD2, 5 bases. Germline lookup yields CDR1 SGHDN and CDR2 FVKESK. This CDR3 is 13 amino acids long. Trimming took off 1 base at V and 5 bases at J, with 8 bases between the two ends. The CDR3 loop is CASSQGERETQYF. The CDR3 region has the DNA TGTGCCAGCAGCCAAGGGGAGAGGGAGACCCAGTACTTC.

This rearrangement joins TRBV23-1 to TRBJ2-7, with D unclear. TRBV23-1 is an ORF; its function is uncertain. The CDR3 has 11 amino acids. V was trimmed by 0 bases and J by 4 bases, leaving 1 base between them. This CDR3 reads CASSQSYEQYF. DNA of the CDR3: TGCGCCAGCAGTCAATCGTACGAGCAGTACTTC.

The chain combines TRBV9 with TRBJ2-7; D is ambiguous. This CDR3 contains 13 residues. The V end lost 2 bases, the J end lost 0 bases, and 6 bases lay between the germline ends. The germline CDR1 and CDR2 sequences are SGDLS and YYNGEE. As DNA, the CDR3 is TGTGCCAGCAGCGTCGCAGCCTCCTACGAGCAGTACTTC. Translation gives CASSVAASYEQYF. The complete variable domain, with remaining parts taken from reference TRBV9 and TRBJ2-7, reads DSGVTQTPKHLITATGQRVTLRCSPRSGDLSVYWYQQSLDQGLQFLIQYYNGEERAKGNILERFSAQQFPDLHSELNLSSLELGDSALYFCASSVAASYEQYFGPGTRLTVT.

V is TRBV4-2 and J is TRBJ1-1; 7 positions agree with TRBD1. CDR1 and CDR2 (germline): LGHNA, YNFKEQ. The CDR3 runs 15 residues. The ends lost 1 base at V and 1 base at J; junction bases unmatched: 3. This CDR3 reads CASSQVGTENTEAFF. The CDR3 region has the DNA TGTGCCAGCAGCCAAGTAGGGACAGAGAACACTGAAGCTTTCTTT.

CDR3 sequence reads: CATNTRWGELFF. In nucleotides, the CDR3 is TGTGCCACCAATACCAGGTGGGGGGAGCTGTTTTTT. This chain connects TRBV19 to TRBJ2-2; D ambiguous. The germline gives CDR1 LNHDA, CDR2 SQIVND (reference sequence). The CDR3 extends over 12 amino acids. V dropped 10 bases and J dropped 8 bases, with 14 bases sitting between them.

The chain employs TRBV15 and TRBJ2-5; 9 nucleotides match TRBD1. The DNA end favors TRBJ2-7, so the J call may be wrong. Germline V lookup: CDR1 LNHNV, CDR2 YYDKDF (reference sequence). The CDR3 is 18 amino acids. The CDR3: CATSRDVGGTGTLYEQYF. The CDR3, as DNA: TGTGCCACCAGCAGAGACGTGGGGGGGACAGGGACCTTGTACGAGCAGTACTTC.

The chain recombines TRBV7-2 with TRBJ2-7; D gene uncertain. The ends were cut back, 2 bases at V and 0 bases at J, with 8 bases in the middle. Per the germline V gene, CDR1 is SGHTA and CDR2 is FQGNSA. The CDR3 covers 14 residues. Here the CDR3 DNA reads TGTGCCAGCAGCTTATTATGGAGCTCCTACGAGCAGTACTTC. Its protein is CASSLLWSSYEQYF.